Shown below are 29 T cell receptor beta chains from a single sample sequenced in a study of T cells in localized non-small cell lung cancer (TCRdb year 2020). The receptor library was made with the immunoSEQ multiplex PCR assay. The table comes from immuneACCESS by way of TCRdb, which keeps in-frame sequences with V and J called. Part of the clones is missing from these tables; in studies checked, under half for an unresolved V gene and the rest for unknown reasons. This sample holds 100,000 to 150,000 clones; roughly nine tenths were observed only once. Together, the top ten hold 1.5% to 2% of the sample. The source was peripheral blood, collected before any cancer treatment. These receptors were taken from a female donor older than 55 with stage I lung adenocarcinoma.

The chain couples TRBV28 to TRBJ1-5; no clear D. CDR3 length: 11 residues. In germline, CDR1 is MDHEN, CDR2 SYDVKM. Between the trimmed V and J ends, which lost 11 bases and 2 bases, there was a span of 7 bases. The CDR3 reads CASGGNQPQHF. The DNA for the CDR3 is TGTGCCTCGGGTGGCAATCAGCCCCAGCATTTT. Full variable domain (missing parts from reference TRBV28 and TRBJ1-5): DVKVTQSSRYLVKRTGEKVFLECVQDMDHENMFWYRQDPGLGLRLIYFSYDVKMKEKGDIPEGYSVSREKKERFSLILESASTNQTSMYLCASGGNQPQHFGDGTRLSIL.

V gene TRBV7-2 combines with J gene TRBJ2-7; D call uncertain. Trimming left V 1 base short and J 4 bases short, with 5 bases between. Germline V gives CDR1 SGHTA, CDR2 FQGNSA. This CDR3 contains 12 residues. The DNA of the CDR3 is TGTGCCAGCAGCTTAGGCATGTACGAGCAGTACTTC. Its protein is CASSLGMYEQYF. The entire variable domain, with the rest obtained from reference TRBV7-2 and TRBJ2-7, is as follows: GAGVSQSPSNKVTEKGKDVELRCDPISGHTALYWYRQSLGQGLEFLIYFQGNSAPDKSGLPSDRFSAERTGGSVSTLTIQRTQQEDSAVYLCASSLGMYEQYFGPGTRLTVT.

This chain uses TRBV7-3 with TRBJ1-1, with a possible D match to TRBD1 (5 bases). This CDR3 is built from 16 residues. CDR1 and CDR2 from the germline V gene are SGHTA and FQGTGA. V lost 6 bases, J lost 3 bases, and 20 bases lay in between. CDR3 coding DNA: TGTGCCAGCAGACCCTCCGGGACCCCCGGGGACACTGAAGCTTTCTTT. Translated: CASRPSGTPGDTEAFF.

The chain is built from TRBV6-5 and TRBJ1-4, with a possible D match to TRBD1 (6 bases). V was clipped by 6 bases and J by 5 bases, with 16 bases between them. The CDR3 length is 15 residues. Germline CDR1 and CDR2: MNHEY and SVGAGI. The CDR3: CASSYAGAVNEKLFF. CDR3 in DNA: TGTGCCAGCAGCTACGCAGGGGCCGTCAATGAAAAACTGTTTTTT.

This chain uses TRBV2 with TRBJ2-2; D gene uncertain. The V gene's germline CDR1 is SNHLY and CDR2 FYNNEI. This CDR3 is 11 amino acids long. Trimming took off 5 bases at V and 2 bases at J, with 0 bases between the two ends. This chain's CDR3 is CASSNTGELFF. DNA for the CDR3: TGTGCCAGCAGTAACACCGGGGAGCTGTTTTTT.

The rearrangement links TRBV30 to TRBJ2-1; maybe TRBD2 (6 bases). Germline lookup yields CDR1 GTSNPN and CDR2 SVGIG (reference sequence). This CDR3 comprises 16 residues. Trimming cost V 0 bases and J 8 bases, with 20 bases left between them. CDR3: CAWSVGGRPPGDEQFF. CDR3 nucleotides: TGTGCCTGGAGTGTAGGAGGGCGGCCCCCTGGCGATGAGCAGTTCTTC.

V gene TRBV5-5 combines with J gene TRBJ1-1; D ambiguous. V was clipped by 3 bases and J by 0 bases, with 12 bases between them. The CDR3 totals 15 residues. Germline lookup yields CDR1 SGHKS and CDR2 YYEKEE (reference sequence). The DNA of the CDR3 is TGTGCCAGCAGCTGGGGATTCGGCATGAACACTGAAGCTTTCTTT. Translated: CASSWGFGMNTEAFF.

This chain connects TRBV19 to TRBJ2-2; 13 bases line up with TRBD2. The CDR3 is 14 residues long. With 5 bases clipped from V and 10 bases from J, the junction kept 4 bases outside the gene matches. Per the germline V gene, CDR1 is LNHDA and CDR2 is SQIVND (reference sequence). The CDR3 coding sequence is TGTGCCAGTAGTCCGGGACTAGCGGGAAAGGAGCTGTTTTTT. This translates into CASSPGLAGKELFF.

This chain connects TRBV5-1 to TRBJ2-5; D is possibly TRBD1 (6 bases). Trimming pared 4 bases from V and 4 bases from J, leaving 14 bases between. The CDR3 is 14 amino acids. Germline V gene lookup returns CDR1 SGHRS and CDR2 YFSETQ. The CDR3 coding sequence is TGCGCCAGCAGCAGGACAGCCTTAGGAGAGACCCAGTACTTC. It specifies CASSRTALGETQYF.

J is TRBJ1-1 and V is TRBV27; 7 bases align to TRBD1. Germline V CDR1 and CDR2: MNHEY, SMNVEV (reference sequence). V shed 2 bases, J shed 5 bases, and the junction held 11 bases outside the gene matches. CDR3 length equals 16 residues. CDR3 DNA: TGTGCCAGCAGTTTACAGACGGGCAGGGGGAGGACTGAAGCTTTCTTT. Protein: CASSLQTGRGRTEAFF.

The chain employs TRBV30 and TRBJ2-2; D perhaps matches TRBD2 (6 bases). CDR1 GTSNPN and CDR2 SVGIG come from the germline V gene (reference sequence). This CDR3 is 15 amino acids long. Deletions cut 0 bases from V and 5 bases from J, with 13 bases between. For the CDR3, the DNA is TGTGCCTGGAGTGTAATAGCGGTAAAGACCGGGGAGCTGTTTTTT. Translating it yields CAWSVIAVKTGELFF.

V is TRBV6-1 and J is TRBJ1-1, with 9 bases identical to TRBD1. This CDR3 comprises 15 residues. With 6 bases clipped from V and 4 bases from J, the junction kept 9 bases outside the gene matches. In germline, CDR1 is MNHNS, CDR2 SASEGT. The CDR3 DNA reads TGTGCCAGCAGCGCCCCGGGACAGGGTAGCACTGAAGCTTTCTTT. As protein: CASSAPGQGSTEAFF.

V usage is TRBV28 and J usage is TRBJ1-1; no clear D. The CDR3 has 17 amino acids. V was trimmed by 9 bases and J by 1 base, leaving 24 bases between them. Germline CDR1 and CDR2: MDHEN and SYDVKM. DNA for the CDR3: TGTGCCAGTATTAAGGGAGGGAACGAAGGGCGGAACACTGAAGCTTTCTTT. Protein: CASIKGGNEGRNTEAFF.

The V and J genes are TRBV28 and TRBJ1-1, with 9 bases identical to TRBD1. The CDR3 has 17 amino acids. V lost 5 bases to trimming and J lost 4 bases; unmatched junction nucleotides: 14. Per the germline V gene, CDR1 is MDHEN and CDR2 is SYDVKM. As DNA, the CDR3 is TGTGCCAGCAGTCCCTCGGGACAGGGTATGTGGAGCACTGAAGCTTTCTTT. It specifies CASSPSGQGMWSTEAFF.

The chain is built from TRBV7-9 and TRBJ1-5; D is possibly TRBD1 (6 bases). The V end lost 1 base, the J end lost 0 bases, and 7 bases lay between the germline ends. The CDR3 runs 15 residues. Germline V lookup: CDR1 SEHNR, CDR2 FQNEAQ (reference sequence). CDR3 DNA sequence: TGTGCCAGCAGCTTAGGGACAGATAGCAATCAGCCCCAGCATTTT. It specifies CASSLGTDSNQPQHF.

The V and J genes are TRBV19 and TRBJ2-1; D is undetermined. Between the trimmed V and J ends, which lost 1 base and 6 bases, there was a span of 7 bases. CDR3 size: 13 residues. CDR1 and CDR2 from the germline V gene are LNHDA and SQIVND (reference sequence). The CDR3: CASSIVQSNEQFF. DNA of the CDR3: TGTGCCAGTAGTATAGTACAGTCCAATGAGCAGTTCTTC.

The rearrangement uses TRBV7-9 and TRBJ2-7, with 10 nucleotides matching TRBD1. CDR1 SEHNR and CDR2 FQNEAQ come from the germline V gene (reference sequence). The CDR3 contains 15 residues. The trim removed 5 bases at V and 1 base at J, leaving 5 bases unmatched. CDR3 loop: CASSTPGQGSYEQYF. For the CDR3, the DNA is TGTGCCAGCAGCACGCCGGGACAGGGGTCCTACGAGCAGTACTTC.

The chain is built from TRBV6-1 and TRBJ2-1; D is perhaps TRBD2 (7 bases). The CDR3 has 12 amino acids. Trimming left V 8 bases short and J 5 bases short, with 10 bases between. The germline CDR1 and CDR2 sequences are MNHNS and SASEGT. CDR3 residues: CASGRGNNEQFF. The CDR3 DNA is TGTGCCAGCGGGAGGGGGAACAATGAGCAGTTCTTC.

V and J are TRBV5-4 and TRBJ2-5; D is ambiguous. Trimming left V 0 bases short and J 0 bases short, with 9 bases between. Germline CDR1 SGHNT, CDR2 YYREEE (reference sequence). The CDR3 runs 15 residues. Here the CDR3 DNA reads TGTGCCAGCAGCTTGGCCGTTAGCTACCAAGAGACCCAGTACTTC. It codes for CASSLAVSYQETQYF.

This clone was detected a few times. CDR3 sequence reads: CASSSAGDNQPQHF. The CDR3 DNA is TGTGCCAGCAGTTCAGCAGGAGATAATCAGCCCCAGCATTTT. The rearrangement uses TRBV6-6 and TRBJ1-5; D is ambiguous. Germline V CDR1 and CDR2: MNHNY, SVGAGI (reference sequence). There are 14 residues in the CDR3. The V end lost 4 bases, the J end lost 4 bases, and 11 bases lay between the germline ends.

The chain recombines TRBV19 with TRBJ2-1; D assignment may be TRBD1 or TRBD2 (6 bases each). Germline V CDR1 and CDR2: LNHDA, SQIVND (reference sequence). The CDR3 covers 16 residues. V was clipped by 2 bases and J by 0 bases, with 11 bases between them. CDR3 sequence: CASSIRGLPSYNEQFF. As DNA, the CDR3 is TGTGCCAGTAGTATACGGGGGCTCCCCTCCTACAATGAGCAGTTCTTC.

The rearrangement joins TRBV19 to TRBJ1-2; 12 positions agree with TRBD1. The V and J ends lost 3 bases and 4 bases, in that order; junction bases with no gene match: 6. CDR3 length: 16 amino acids. CDR1 LNHDA and CDR2 SQIVND come from the germline V gene (reference sequence). Written as DNA, the CDR3 is TGTGCCAGTAGTATGCGGGACAGGGGGCCGAGCTATGGCTACACCTTC. This encodes CASSMRDRGPSYGYTF.

V and J are TRBV15 and TRBJ1-2; maybe TRBD1 (5 bases). The ends were cut back, 2 bases at V and 8 bases at J, with 21 bases in the middle. Germline V gene lookup returns CDR1 LNHNV and CDR2 YYDKDF (reference sequence). The CDR3 has 16 residues. CDR3 in amino acids: CATSRSPTGTAGGYTF. The CDR3 DNA reads TGTGCCACCAGCAGAAGCCCGACTGGGACGGCCGGGGGCTACACCTTC.

As regards this clone: This sample includes further DNA sequences coding for the same CDR3. The V and J genes are TRBV5-6 and TRBJ1-5; possibly TRBD1 for D (5 bases). In germline, CDR1 is SGHDT, CDR2 YYEEEE. The CDR3 extends over 14 amino acids. Between the trimmed V and J ends, which lost 2 bases and 3 bases, there was a span of 9 bases. CDR3 sequence: CASSFSGDNQPQHF. CDR3 in DNA: TGTGCCAGCAGCTTCTCGGGGGACAATCAGCCCCAGCATTTT.

The CDR3 reads CASSLRTGSFYEQYF. The CDR3 coding sequence is TGTGCCAGCAGTTTAAGGACAGGTTCTTTCTACGAGCAGTACTTC. This sequence joins TRBV27 and TRBJ2-7, with 7 bases fitting TRBD1. The CDR3 has 15 residues. Germline CDR1 is MNHEY and CDR2 is SMNVEV (reference sequence). V shed 2 bases and J 3 bases; nucleotides not matched to a gene: 7.

The chain has TRBV7-9 and TRBJ2-3; no reliable D call. The V end was cut by 3 bases, the J end by 4 bases, with 8 bases between. The germline V gene has CDR1 SEHNR and CDR2 FQNEAQ (reference sequence). The CDR3 has 13 amino acids. CDR3 sequence: CASSLVGSDTQYF. The CDR3 region has the DNA TGTGCCAGCAGCTTGGTAGGGTCAGATACGCAGTATTTT.

This sequence joins TRBV18 and TRBJ1-5; TRBD1 might be the D (6 bases). This CDR3 is 13 amino acids long. The V end lost 2 bases, the J end lost 8 bases, and 10 bases lay between the germline ends. Germline assignment: CDR1 KGHSH and CDR2 LQKENI. The CDR3 loop reads CASSPTGAEPQHF. The CDR3 DNA sequence: TGTGCCAGCTCACCAACGGGGGCCGAGCCCCAGCATTTT.

The chain couples TRBV7-9 to TRBJ2-7; 8 bases agree with TRBD2. CDR1 SEHNR and CDR2 FQNEAQ come from the germline V gene (reference sequence). The CDR3 covers 15 residues. Losses at the gene ends were 5 bases for V and 5 bases for J; bases not matched to a gene: 11. The CDR3 loop reads CASSPPRAGVDEQYF. CDR3 in DNA: TGTGCCAGCAGCCCCCCCCGAGCGGGAGTCGACGAGCAGTACTTC.

The rearrangement links TRBV6-1 to TRBJ1-5; D is ambiguous. The CDR3 consists of 14 residues. The germline CDR1 and CDR2 sequences are MNHNS and SASEGT. Trimming took off 3 bases at V and 4 bases at J, with 10 bases between the two ends. The CDR3 reads CASSDGFSNQPQHF. The CDR3 coding sequence is TGTGCCAGCAGTGACGGATTTTCTAATCAGCCCCAGCATTTT.